This note documents a single TCR beta chain sequence. Antigen unknown. The data are from a study of cytomegalovirus exposure and HLA in healthy donors. Findings of the study overall: Cytomegalovirus-associated TCR beta chains were listed, numbering 150 to 200.

Sequenced by immunoSEQ multiplex PCR; TCRdb stores in-frame clones only, minus some. This sample has 300,000 to 450,000 clones, with 86% found just once. The V segment lost 2 bases and the J segment 6 bases; nucleotides outside the gene matches: 3. Germline lookup yields CDR1 MNHEY and CDR2 SMNVEV (reference sequence). CDR3 size: 14 residues. The chain has TRBV27 and TRBJ2-3, with TRBD2 matching over 9 bases. The sample was PBMCs. This clonotype was sampled from a woman between 18 and 30 years old in good health and CMV-seronegative. CDR3 DNA sequence: TGTGCCAGCAGTTTAGGCGGGGGGGCGGATACGCAGTATTTT. This encodes CASSLGGGADTQYF.